This T cell receptor beta chain was captured by sequencing in a study of blood T cell repertoires in COVID-19. The protocol was immunoSEQ multiplex PCR, while the TCRdb copy is restricted to in-frame clones and leaves out a portion. The repertoire consists of tens of thousands of clones, with about 88% occurring once and the leading ten covering more than 4.5%. Source material: peripheral blood. This clonotype was obtained from a human donor in a cohort sampled during active COVID-19.

CDR3 sequence (DNA): TGTGCCAGCAGCTTCCCACTAGCGGGACTCTACGAGCAGTACTTC. Its translation is CASSFPLAGLYEQYF. The rearrangement uses TRBV7-9 and TRBJ2-7; 10 bases map to TRBD2. CDR1 SEHNR and CDR2 FQNEAQ come from the germline V gene (reference sequence). The CDR3 has 15 amino acids. V was clipped by 3 bases and J by 3 bases; unmatched bases: 5.